One and the same sample provided the 10 T cell receptor beta chains below, sequenced in a study of Tregs in tolerant kidney transplant recipients. Data came from immunoSEQ multiplex PCR; TCRdb stores just in-frame clones and leaves some out. The data hold tens of thousands of clones, with less than 95% observed a single time. The sequenced material came from Tregs from blood. These receptors were collected from a human donor in good health.

The chain has TRBV19 and TRBJ1-2; TRBD1 matches 8 bases. Trimming removed 1 base from V and 2 bases from J; junction bases left unmatched: 3. The CDR3 sequence is 15 residues long. Per the germline V gene, CDR1 is LNHDA and CDR2 is SQIVND (reference sequence). In DNA, the CDR3 is TGTGCCAGTAGTATAGGGACAGGGTACAACTATGGCTACACCTTC. Translating it yields CASSIGTGYNYGYTF.

This clone was recorded only once. CDR3 amino acids: CASSFRDRGREGNEKLFF. DNA of the CDR3: TGTGCCAGCAGTTTCCGGGACAGGGGGCGGGAGGGTAATGAAAAACTGTTTTTT. V and J are TRBV2 and TRBJ1-4, with 12 nucleotides matching TRBD1. There are 18 residues in the CDR3. The V gene end was trimmed by 5 bases and the J gene end by 4 bases; junction bases not matched to a gene: 11. CDR1 is SNHLY, CDR2 FYNNEI, per germline.

This sequence joins TRBV11-2 and TRBJ1-1; D remains ambiguous. This CDR3 is built from 14 residues. V lost 0 bases, J lost 3 bases, and 8 bases lay in between. Germline values: CDR1 SGHAT, CDR2 FQNNGV. The CDR3 nucleotides are TGTGCCAGCAGCTTAGAAGGGCGCTACACTGAAGCTTTCTTT. It yields the protein CASSLEGRYTEAFF. The full variable domain, rest sourced from reference TRBV11-2 and TRBJ1-1, is EAGVAQSPRYKIIEKRQSVAFWCNPISGHATLYWYQQILGQGPKLLIQFQNNGVVDDSQLPKDRFSAERLKGVDSTLKIQPAKLEDSAVYLCASSLEGRYTEAFFGQGTRLTVV.

This chain connects TRBV6-6 to TRBJ2-1; tentatively, D is TRBD2 (6 bases). This CDR3 comprises 12 residues. Germline CDR1 reads MNHNY; CDR2 reads SVGAGI (reference sequence). Trimming cost V 5 bases and J 6 bases, with 8 bases left between them. CDR3 DNA sequence: TGTGCCAGCAGTCCCGGGAGCAATGAGCAGTTCTTC. Translated, it gives CASSPGSNEQFF.

This clone was observed once. The chain is built from TRBV6-1 and TRBJ2-3; the D is unclear. CDR1 and CDR2 from the germline V gene are MNHNS and SASEGT. The CDR3 totals 12 residues. V shed 4 bases and J shed 6 bases, with 8 bases lying between them. The CDR3, as DNA: TGTGCCAGCAGTGCCTTGATCGATACGCAGTATTTT. Protein sequence: CASSALIDTQYF.

This chain connects TRBV19 to TRBJ2-5; 9 bases fit TRBD2. V shed 3 bases, J shed 1 base, and the junction held 12 bases outside the gene matches. This CDR3 spans 18 amino acids. CDR1 is LNHDA and CDR2 is SQIVND in the germline V gene (reference sequence). The CDR3 nucleotides read TGTGCCAGTAGTATGTCCCGCACTAGCGGGCTGGTCCAAGAGACCCAGTACTTC. This translates into CASSMSRTSGLVQETQYF.

The chain joins TRBV10-2 to TRBJ2-3; perhaps D is TRBD1 or TRBD2 (6 bases each). Trimming took off 6 bases at V and 3 bases at J, with 7 bases between the two ends. The CDR3 runs to 12 residues. Germline CDR1 reads WSHSY; CDR2 reads SAAADI. The CDR3 loop is CASRGGTDTQYF. CDR3 nucleotide sequence: TGCGCCAGCAGAGGGGGGACAGATACGCAGTATTTT.

This CDR3 reads CATSRVRTSGANVLTF. In nucleotides, the CDR3 is TGTGCCACCAGCAGAGTTAGAACTTCTGGGGCCAACGTCCTGACTTTC. The chain joins TRBV15 to TRBJ2-6; D remains unclear. V lost 1 base, J lost 1 base, and 8 bases lay in between. The CDR3 length is 16 residues. Looked up from germline, CDR1 is LNHNV and CDR2 is YYDKDF (reference sequence).

The rearrangement links TRBV19 to TRBJ1-1; 9 nucleotides agree with TRBD1. The CDR3 has 15 residues. V gave up 4 bases and J gave up 5 bases; unmatched junction bases: 8. Germline values: CDR1 LNHDA, CDR2 SQIVND (reference sequence). The CDR3 region is CASSKRTGERTEAFF. The CDR3, as DNA: TGTGCCAGTAGTAAGCGGACAGGGGAGAGAACTGAAGCTTTCTTT.

The DNA for the CDR3 is TGTGCCAGCAGCTCTCACTCGGGGGGAAGTGGTAATGAAAAACTGTTTTTT. Protein product: CASSSHSGGSGNEKLFF. V is TRBV7-9 and J is TRBJ1-4, with D possibly being TRBD1 (5 bases). V lost 4 bases and J 4 bases, leaving 19 bases between the germline ends. The germline V gene encodes CDR1 SEHNR and CDR2 FQNEAQ (reference sequence). The CDR3 consists of 17 residues. Full variable domain (outside the CDR3, taken from reference TRBV7-9 and TRBJ1-4): DTGVSQNPRHKITKRGQNVTFRCDPISEHNRLYWYRQTLGQGPEFLTYFQNEAQLEKSRLLSDRFSAERPKGSFSTLEIQRTEQGDSAMYLCASSSHSGGSGNEKLFFGSGTQLSVL.